This T cell receptor (beta chain) was captured by sequencing in a study of shared clonotypes between healthy human individuals. In replicate PCRs of unsorted PBMC, around 0.3 ug DNA, roughly 30,000 T cell genomes, was used. Clones were sequenced by immunoSEQ multiplex PCR, and TCRdb holds only the in-frame ones, with some missing. The repertoire has around 500,000 clones, 76% of them found once; the top ten carry roughly 13%. Germline CDR1 SGDLS, CDR2 YYNGEE. The CDR3 contains 16 residues. V shed 0 bases and J 3 bases; nucleotides not matched to a gene: 5. The specimen sequenced was PBMCs. This sequence was found in a woman in her forties in good health. Some clones in this sample may be carry-over from other donors' samples. J is TRBJ2-2 and V is TRBV9; 7 bases are shared with TRBD1. CDR3 nucleotides: TGTGCCAGCAGCGTAGCCGAGACAGGGTACACCGGGGAGCTGTTTTTT. This translates into CASSVAETGYTGELFF.